The 30 T cell receptor beta chains in this list originate from one sample, sequenced in a study of T cells expressing NK-cell markers (dated by TCRdb to the early 2020s). The library was prepared using 5' RACE. Sequencing took place on an Illumina HiSeq 2000. After the reads were reprocessed by TCRdb, one entry was made per CDR3 protein sequence, with no DNA. This sample's table carries about 450,000 distinct CDR3 sequences. The ten top clones hold about 7.1% of the sample. Input material: blood T cells: a sorted CD56 or NKG2C T cell subset, CD4+ or CD8+ T cells, or bulk PBMC T cells (not recorded which). The receptors shown here come from a woman between 18 and 69 years old in good health.

Here the CDR3 reads CASSPDILNTGELFF. The genes are TRBV18 and TRBJ2-2. Germline-derived CDR1 and CDR2 are KGHSH and LQKENI. CDR3 length: 15 amino acids.

The chain carries TRBV11-2 and TRBJ2-2; TCRdb's D call, TRBD1, is unchecked because there is no DNA. The CDR3 extends over 15 amino acids. Germline assignment: CDR1 SGHAT and CDR2 FQNNGV. This CDR3 reads CASSPRTDNTGELFF.

The chain couples TRBV29-1 to TRBJ2-2; TCRdb outputs TRBD1, but without DNA this stays unchecked. The CDR3 totals 13 residues. The germline V gene encodes CDR1 SQVTM and CDR2 ANQGSEA. CDR3 protein: CSVEGAGSGELFF.

V gene TRBV29-1 combines with J gene TRBJ1-1; there is no DNA to check the TCRdb D call of TRBD1. CDR1 and CDR2 (germline): SQVTM, ANQGSEA. The length of the CDR3 is 14 residues. CDR3 sequence reads: CSVERNRQFPEAFF.

This chain joins TRBV2 and TRBJ1-4; TCRdb's D call of TRBD1 is untestable without DNA. The germline V gene has CDR1 SNHLY and CDR2 FYNNEI. The CDR3 is made up of 15 amino acids. The CDR3: CASSELPGDNEKLFF.

J is TRBJ2-1 and V is TRBV20-1; TCRdb calls TRBD2, which cannot be checked without DNA. The CDR3 spans 15 residues. Germline V gene lookup returns CDR1 DFQATT and CDR2 SNEGSKA (reference sequence). This chain's CDR3 is CSATNQLAGVNEQFF.

The chain has TRBV7-8 and TRBJ2-1; with no DNA, the TCRdb D assignment of TRBD2 cannot be verified. Germline V CDR1 and CDR2: SGHVS, FQNEAQ. CDR3 size: 15 residues. The CDR3 loop reads CASSLWGGLHNEQFF.

The CDR3 spells CASSQTANQETQYF. The chain has TRBV7-2 and TRBJ2-5; TCRdb designates TRBD1, a call that cannot be tested without DNA. This CDR3 contains 14 residues. Germline lookup yields CDR1 SGHTA and CDR2 FQGNSA.

The chain combines TRBV7-2 with TRBJ1-6. The CDR3 spans 14 residues. The germline gives CDR1 SGHTA, CDR2 FQGNSA. CDR3 sequence: CASNPMDGDSPLHF.

This rearrangement joins TRBV7-2 to TRBJ1-1. The length of the CDR3 is 14 residues. CDR1 and CDR2 (germline): SGHTA, FQGNSA. CDR3 loop: CASSLEYWSTEAFF.

CDR3 amino acids: CASSFGSGIRETQYF. This chain uses TRBV5-6 with TRBJ2-5; TCRdb returns TRBD2, unconfirmable since there is no DNA. Per the germline V gene, CDR1 is SGHDT and CDR2 is YYEEEE. This CDR3 comprises 15 residues. The complete variable domain, with remaining parts taken from reference TRBV5-6 and TRBJ2-5, reads DAGVTQSPTHLIKTRGQQVTLRCSPKSGHDTVSWYQQALGQGPQFIFQYYEEEERQRGNFPDRFSGHQFPNYSSELNVNALLLGDSALYLCASSFGSGIRETQYFGPGTRLLVL.

This chain joins TRBV29-1 and TRBJ2-3; lacking DNA, the TRBD2 call made by TCRdb goes unchecked. Looked up from germline, CDR1 is SQVTM and CDR2 is ANQGSEA. The CDR3 is 13 residues long. CDR3 in amino acids: CSVPSGAVDTQYF.

This rearrangement joins TRBV20-1 to TRBJ1-1. Germline CDR1 reads DFQATT; CDR2 reads SNEGSKA (reference sequence). There are 13 residues in the CDR3. CDR3 protein: CSAIWRENTEAFF.

The chain has TRBV14 and TRBJ2-1; TCRdb's D call, TRBD2, is unchecked because there is no DNA. Per the germline V gene, CDR1 is SGHDN and CDR2 is FVKESK. This CDR3 comprises 13 residues. CDR3 sequence: CASSPSGGYEQFF.

V usage is TRBV4-3 and J usage is TRBJ2-1; checking the TCRdb D call of TRBD2 is not possible without DNA. The V gene's germline CDR1 is LGHNA and CDR2 YSLEER. The CDR3 extends over 18 amino acids. CDR3 sequence reads: CASSQVVSGTSGGNEQFF.

The rearrangement uses TRBV12-3 or TRBV12-4 and TRBJ1-6. The length of the CDR3 is 12 residues. CDR3 protein: CASSLGVRTLHF.

The chain uses TRBV10-3 and TRBJ1-2. The CDR3 covers 14 residues. From germline, CDR1 is ENHRY and CDR2 SYGVKD. The CDR3 here is CAIRDSDTVYGYTF.

The V call is TRBV7-9, the J call TRBJ2-2. The CDR3 runs 16 residues. Per germline, CDR1 SEHNR and CDR2 FQNEAQ (reference sequence). The CDR3 reads CASSLVQASLTGELFF.

The J gene is TRBJ2-1, the V gene TRBV27; TCRdb gives TRBD1 as the D gene, but with no DNA this cannot be confirmed. The germline gives CDR1 MNHEY, CDR2 SMNVEV (reference sequence). This CDR3 contains 15 residues. CDR3 loop: CASSSYSWGGNEEFF.

V is TRBV6-1 and J is TRBJ1-3; the TCRdb D gene call, TRBD1, has no DNA to confirm it. This CDR3 contains 15 residues. CDR1 and CDR2 from the germline V gene are MNHNS and SASEGT. This chain's CDR3 is CASKSRQGTGNTIYF.

The chain carries TRBV12-3 or TRBV12-4 and TRBJ2-3; TCRdb names TRBD2, which stays unverified in the absence of DNA. This CDR3 region has 17 residues. CDR3 sequence: CASSLLSVASGGDTQYF.

V is TRBV7-9 and J is TRBJ1-4. CDR1 SEHNR and CDR2 FQNEAQ come from the germline V gene (reference sequence). The CDR3 sequence is 15 residues long. This CDR3 reads CASSLVQVANEKLFF.

The rearrangement joins TRBV18 to TRBJ2-1; TCRdb's assignment of TRBD2 cannot be checked, as there is no DNA. The CDR3 extends over 15 amino acids. Per the germline V gene, CDR1 is KGHSH and CDR2 is LQKENI. The CDR3 is CASSRGLAGDNEQFF.

The chain is built from TRBV7-2 and TRBJ2-2. Germline V gives CDR1 SGHTA, CDR2 FQGNSA. The CDR3 runs 13 residues. This chain's CDR3 is CASSLRITGELFF.

The chain is built from TRBV7-8 and TRBJ1-5; TCRdb's assignment of TRBD1 cannot be checked, as there is no DNA. From germline, CDR1 is SGHVS and CDR2 FQNEAQ. The CDR3 has 18 amino acids. CDR3 sequence: CASSPRDRGYGGNQPQHF.

The chain uses TRBV12-3 or TRBV12-4 and TRBJ2-1; TCRdb designates TRBD2, a call that cannot be tested without DNA. The CDR3 extends over 15 amino acids. The CDR3 here is CASSFSSGGFDEQFF.

The J gene is TRBJ1-4, the V gene TRBV18. The CDR3 totals 13 residues. CDR1 and CDR2 (germline): KGHSH, LQKENI. CDR3 in amino acids: CASSGATNEKLFF.

The V call is TRBV9, the J call TRBJ2-5; TCRdb's D call of TRBD1 is untestable without DNA. The germline gives CDR1 SGDLS, CDR2 YYNGEE. The CDR3 extends over 13 amino acids. The CDR3 here is CASSATGVGTQYF. The full variable domain, in which reference TRBV9 and TRBJ2-5 provide the parts outside the CDR3, is DSGVTQTPKHLITATGQRVTLRCSPRSGDLSVYWYQQSLDQGLQFLIQYYNGEERAKGNILERFSAQQFPDLHSELNLSSLELGDSALYFCASSATGVGTQYFGPGTRLLVL.

The chain has TRBV12-3 or TRBV12-4 and TRBJ2-7; with no DNA, the TCRdb D assignment of TRBD1 cannot be verified. The CDR3 has 16 amino acids. CDR3 in amino acids: CASIRVGASSSYEQYF.

The genes are TRBV28 and TRBJ1-1; the TRBD1 assignment by TCRdb is unverifiable without DNA. CDR1 and CDR2 (germline): MDHEN, SYDVKM. This CDR3 region has 14 residues. CDR3 loop: CASSGTGSDTEAFF.